One T cell receptor (beta chain) is described in this entry. Antigen unknown. TCRdb reprocessed the 5' RACE reads via MiXCR and lists one record per CDR3 protein. The data contain some 1,700,000 distinct CDR3 sequences, roughly 35% of them seen just once; the ten biggest clones take up about 0.3%. The sample originates from a study of identical twins. Findings and caveats of the study: Whereas memory repertoires showed no such difference, abundant cord blood beta clonotypes carried fewer insertions. It was out-of-frame TCR alpha sharing in monozygotic twins that models underestimated.

There are 16 residues in the CDR3. CDR1 is SNHLY, CDR2 FYNNEI, per germline. Trimming shortened V by 1 base and J by 3 bases, and 13 bases separated the two germline ends. V and J are TRBV2 and TRBJ2-1; D call uncertain. The source is a newborn girl in good health. Sequenced material: cord blood. The CDR3 coding sequence is TGTGCCAGCAGTGAAGTCGGGCCGGTCGGCTACAATGAGCAGTTCTTC. Protein product: CASSEVGPVGYNEQFF.